Described below is a single TCR beta chain sequence and its context. CDR3 length: 14 residues. Germline V gives CDR1 SGHRS, CDR2 YFSETQ. Between the trimmed V and J ends, which lost 7 bases and 3 bases, there was a span of 16 bases. Division of CD4+ cells produced a CD45RA+ naive subset and a CD45RA-negative memory subset. TCRdb's table, derived via immunoSEQ multiplex PCR, lists solely in-frame clones and lacks some. The table shows approximately 1.5 million clones, with around 98% occurring only once. The data are from a study of shared clonotypes between healthy human individuals. Study overall: Donors were two women and three men aged 18 to 49. For every donor, three CD4 naive, three CD4 memory, two CD8 naive and one CD8 memory plates were used.

The sequenced material came from naive CD4+ T cells sorted from blood. Subset given: CD45RA+ positively selected. The TCR sequence derives from a man younger than 40 in good health. The rearrangement joins TRBV5-1 to TRBJ2-5; D uncertain. As DNA, the CDR3 is TGCGCCAGCGGTCGATTTTTAGGAGAAGAGACCCAGTACTTC. Its protein product is CASGRFLGEETQYF.